The next 10 T cell receptor beta chains were all read from a single sample in a study of blood T cell repertoires in COVID-19. The repertoire was sequenced with immunoSEQ multiplex PCR; TCRdb's copy has only in-frame clones and lacks some. The table records 150,000 to 200,000 clones, around nine tenths of them present only once. The source material was peripheral blood. The receptors here all came from a man aged 55 to 70 with active or convalescent COVID-19.

The rearrangement links TRBV5-1 to TRBJ2-5; 8 nucleotides match TRBD2. The trim removed 0 bases at V and 4 bases at J, leaving 14 bases unmatched. Germline V lookup: CDR1 SGHRS, CDR2 YFSETQ. This CDR3 contains 18 residues. The CDR3, as DNA: TGCGCCAGCAGCTTGGTGTGGCTCGGGGGGGCAGGTTCAGAGACCCAGTACTTC. Translated: CASSLVWLGGAGSETQYF.

The genes are TRBV5-1 and TRBJ2-5; tentatively, D is TRBD1 (6 bases). CDR1 SGHRS and CDR2 YFSETQ come from the germline V gene. The CDR3 has 14 amino acids. Trimming took off 4 bases at V and 3 bases at J, with 13 bases between the two ends. Here the CDR3 reads CASSPRAGEETQYF. The CDR3 region has the DNA TGCGCCAGCAGCCCGAGGGCAGGGGAAGAGACCCAGTACTTC.

This clone was seen once. The chain combines TRBV6-4 with TRBJ2-1; TRBD2 agrees at 7 bases. The CDR3 spans 15 residues. Germline V gene lookup returns CDR1 MRHNA and CDR2 SNTAGT. V lost 7 bases and J lost 9; bases outside the gene matches: 15. The CDR3 region is CASTGEAGRASEQFF. CDR3 in DNA: TGTGCCAGCACCGGTGAAGCGGGGAGGGCCAGTGAGCAGTTCTTC.

The chain carries TRBV28 and TRBJ1-2; D is unclear. Trimming left V 4 bases short and J 7 bases short, with 22 bases between. Per the germline V gene, CDR1 is MDHEN and CDR2 is SYDVKM. This CDR3 is built from 16 residues. The CDR3: CASSSGQITSEGGYTF. The CDR3 coding sequence is TGTGCCAGCAGTTCGGGCCAAATTACATCGGAGGGTGGCTACACCTTC.

The genes are TRBV7-9 and TRBJ1-4; no clear D gene. The CDR3 length is 14 residues. Germline V CDR1 and CDR2: SEHNR, FQNEAQ (reference sequence). V was pared by 5 bases and J by 8 bases, with 15 bases between. CDR3 DNA sequence: TGTGCCAGCAGCAACTCCGGAGGCGGAGAAAAACTGTTTTTT. It yields the protein CASSNSGGGEKLFF.

V is TRBV7-9 and J is TRBJ1-2; TRBD1 matches at 9 bases. The CDR3 sequence is 16 residues long. The junction had 9 bases not matched to a gene; V was cut back by 5 bases and J by 2 bases. Germline V gene lookup returns CDR1 SEHNR and CDR2 FQNEAQ (reference sequence). The CDR3 DNA reads as TGTGCCAGCAGCCCCCGGGGTACAGGGGGCAACTATGGCTACACCTTC. Encoded protein: CASSPRGTGGNYGYTF.

The chain couples TRBV6-2 or TRBV6-3 to TRBJ2-5; 10 nucleotides agree with TRBD2. Germline V gene sequence: CDR1 MNHEY, CDR2 SVGEGT. Trimming at V came to 2 bases and at J to 5 bases, leaving 14 bases not matched to a gene. This CDR3 is 18 amino acids long. The CDR3 loop is CASSYEWWIAGGRETQYF. The CDR3 bases are TGTGCCAGCAGTTACGAATGGTGGATAGCGGGGGGAAGGGAGACCCAGTACTTC.

The chain joins TRBV10-2 to TRBJ1-4; D not resolved. Trimming left V 3 bases short and J 10 bases short, with 18 bases between. This CDR3 contains 15 residues. Germline CDR1 reads WSHSY; CDR2 reads SAAADI. The CDR3 is CASSEVGGDAGKLFF. The CDR3 bases are TGCGCCAGCAGTGAAGTCGGCGGCGATGCTGGAAAACTGTTTTTT.

The chain links TRBV3-1 (or the pseudogene TRBV3-2) to TRBJ2-1; TRBD2 matches 15 bases. CDR3 length: 16 residues. CDR1 LGHDT and CDR2 YNNKEL come from the germline V gene (reference sequence). The V and J ends lost 1 base and 10 bases, in that order; junction bases with no gene match: 5. CDR3 nucleotides: TGTGCCAGCAGCCAAGGGACGGGACTAGCGGGGGGCGAGCAGTTCTTC. Its protein product is CASSQGTGLAGGEQFF.

Only a few counts were recorded for this clone. J is TRBJ2-3 and V is TRBV13, with 7 bases lining up with TRBD2. The CDR3 is made up of 18 amino acids. J was trimmed by 2 bases and V by 0 bases; bases with no gene match: 11. Germline CDR1 reads PRHDT; CDR2 reads FYEKMQ (reference sequence). CDR3 DNA sequence: TGTGCCAGCAGCTTAGGCCTTGGACTAGTTCCGACCACAGATACGCAGTATTTT. Translated: CASSLGLGLVPTTDTQYF.